The TCR beta chain described here comes from a study of graft-versus-host responses after intestinal transplantation. Study-wide points: Allografts of one patient group, those with graft-donor T cell macrochimerism, had high graft-versus-host to host-versus-graft clonal ratios.

Germline CDR1 LNHDA, CDR2 SQIVND (reference sequence). CDR3 length equals 15 residues. With 5 bases removed from V and 0 bases from J, the gap between germline ends came to 12 bases. Remarks on this clone: Antigen specificity is unknown.

The repertoire was sequenced with immunoSEQ multiplex PCR; TCRdb's copy has only in-frame clones and lacks some. The sample lists some 90,000 clones; 80% to 95% were seen once. The chain links TRBV19 to TRBJ2-3; D ambiguous. The clonotype comes from a human donor who was the organ donor for an intestinal transplant. The specimen comprised unstimulated CD8+ T cells sorted from spleen or lymph node cells, sampled before transplant. The CDR3, as DNA: TGTGCCAGTAGTCTGGGCTCCCCTAGCACAGATACGCAGTATTTT. Its protein is CASSLGSPSTDTQYF.